This T cell receptor beta chain was documented in a study of cytomegalovirus exposure and HLA in healthy donors. Looking at the study overall: Earlier, 110 million or so unique TCR beta sequences were recovered from about 179 million T cells by an analysis. Study-wide findings and caveats: In vitro testing confirmed three CMV-associated chains as specific for CMV antigens. A later analysis appeared to link common viral pathogens to several of the most significant clusters. Later on, analysis showed that most CMV-associated TCR beta chains appeared to be HLA-restricted.

Details on this clone: The antigen is unknown.

The PCR used 60 Vbeta and 13 Jbeta primers. The assay was immunoSEQ multiplex PCR, and TCRdb's table has in-frame clones only and misses some. Among tens of thousands of clones listed, roughly 80% were seen once. This CDR3 region has 14 residues. Trimming shortened V by 1 base and J by 0 bases, and 4 bases separated the two germline ends. Germline CDR1 and CDR2: LNHNV and YYDKDF (reference sequence). J is TRBJ1-3 and V is TRBV15; no clear D gene. The specimen was PBMCs. The receptor was isolated from a man aged 25-40 years in good health and CMV-seronegative. The CDR3 region is CATSRGSSGNTIYF. The CDR3 DNA is TGTGCCACCAGCAGAGGCAGCTCTGGAAACACCATATATTTT.